A single sample is the source of the 10 T cell receptor beta chains below, sequenced in a study of cytomegalovirus exposure and HLA in healthy donors. The study ran its PCR with 60 Vbeta and 13 Jbeta primers. TCRdb keeps only in-frame clones here, not all; method: immunoSEQ multiplex PCR. The profile shows approximately 140,000 clones, about 74% of them singletons. The source material was PBMCs. These receptors were taken from a man aged 35 to 55 in good health and CMV-seropositive.

This clone was recorded once. The chain uses TRBV7-6 and TRBJ2-2; 10 nucleotides agree with TRBD2. There are 16 residues in the CDR3. The ends lost 0 bases at V and 6 bases at J; junction bases unmatched: 4. Looked up from germline, CDR1 is SGHVS and CDR2 is FNYEAQ. The CDR3 loop is CASSLALAGVPGELFF. The CDR3 region has the DNA TGTGCCAGCAGCTTAGCCCTAGCGGGAGTACCCGGGGAGCTGTTTTTT.

The chain recombines TRBV29-1 with TRBJ1-1; D gene unclear. CDR1 is SQVTM and CDR2 is ANQGSEA in the germline V gene. The CDR3 runs 11 residues. The V gene lost 5 bases and the J gene lost 4 bases, with 8 bases spanning the gap. CDR3 bases: TGCAGCGTTCAGGTTGTCACTGAAGCTTTCTTT. It codes for CSVQVVTEAFF.

The chain uses TRBV11-2 and TRBJ2-5, with 7 bases identical to TRBD1. The CDR3 is 12 amino acids. Trimming cost V 9 bases and J 3 bases; bases outside gene matches: 4. Germline V gene data show CDR1 as SGHAT and CDR2 as FQNNGV. The DNA of the CDR3 is TGTGCCAGGAGACAGGGTGAAGAGACCCAGTACTTC. Its translation: CARRQGEETQYF.

The chain recombines TRBV18 with TRBJ1-1, with D possibly matching TRBD1 (6 bases). Germline V gene lookup returns CDR1 KGHSH and CDR2 LQKENI. Trimming removed 3 bases at V and 7 bases at J, with 18 bases between. CDR3 length equals 15 residues. The CDR3 region has the DNA TGTGCCAGCTCACCTTTCTTGAAAGGGGGTGTTGAAGCTTTCTTT. Its protein is CASSPFLKGGVEAFF. Drawing the rest from reference TRBV18 and TRBJ1-1, the complete variable domain is NAGVMQNPRHLVRRRGQEARLRCSPMKGHSHVYWYRQLPEEGLKFMVYLQKENIIDESGMPKERFSAEFPKEGPSILRIQQVVRGDSAAYFCASSPFLKGGVEAFFGQGTRLTVV.

A note on this clone: Different DNA sequences within this sample yield the same CDR3. The chain carries TRBV25-1 and TRBJ2-1, with 9 bases aligning to TRBD1. This CDR3 has 15 amino acids. Trimming took 4 bases from V and 4 from J; bases not matched to a gene: 5. Germline V gene lookup returns CDR1 MGHDK and CDR2 SYGVNS. CDR3 amino acids: CASSARDREYNEQFF. Written as DNA, the CDR3 is TGTGCCAGCAGTGCCCGGGACAGGGAGTACAATGAGCAGTTCTTC.

The rearrangement links TRBV4-3 to TRBJ2-2; possibly TRBD1 for D (6 bases). Trimming stripped 3 bases from V and 8 bases from J, with 7 bases between. CDR3 length: 12 residues. CDR1 and CDR2 from the germline V gene are LGHNA and YSLEER. CDR3 nucleotides: TGCGCCAGCAGCCAGGACAGAGGGGAGCTGTTTTTT. Translating gives CASSQDRGELFF.

The chain is built from TRBV5-1 and TRBJ2-5; D perhaps matches TRBD1 (6 bases). With 5 bases removed from V and 5 bases from J, the gap between germline ends came to 19 bases. Per the germline V gene, CDR1 is SGHRS and CDR2 is YFSETQ. The CDR3 consists of 15 residues. In nucleotides, the CDR3 is TGCGCCAGCAGTTGGGGACAAACGTCCGCGGAGACCCAGTACTTC. This gives the protein CASSWGQTSAETQYF. Full variable domain (rest looked up from reference TRBV5-1 and TRBJ2-5): KAGVTQTPRYLIKTRGQQVTLSCSPISGHRSVSWYQQTPGQGLQFLFEYFSETQRNKGNFPGRFSGRQFSNSRSEMNVSTLELGDSALYLCASSWGQTSAETQYFGPGTRLLVL.

The gene calls are TRBV6-5 and TRBJ2-7; D perhaps matches TRBD1 (5 bases). Germline CDR1 is MNHEY and CDR2 is SVGAGI. V gave up 0 bases and J gave up 3 bases, with 6 bases separating them. The CDR3 length is 13 residues. The CDR3 DNA is TGTGCCAGCAGTTACTCCCAGGGCTACGAGCAGTACTTC. Translating gives CASSYSQGYEQYF.

The chain carries TRBV6-5 and TRBJ1-2; perhaps TRBD1 as D (5 bases). V lost 5 bases to trimming and J lost 7 bases, with 8 bases between them. This CDR3 has 11 amino acids. Germline V CDR1 and CDR2: MNHEY, SVGAGI. The DNA for the CDR3 is TGTGCCAGCAGTGGAACAGGTGGCTACACCTTC. The encoded protein is CASSGTGGYTF.

The rearrangement links TRBV2 to TRBJ2-1; a weak D match, TRBD2 (6 bases). The V end lost 5 bases, the J end lost 7 bases, and 18 bases lay between the germline ends. CDR1 is SNHLY, CDR2 FYNNEI, per germline. This CDR3 is 15 amino acids long. Here the CDR3 reads CASSRRGLLENEQFF. DNA for the CDR3: TGTGCCAGCAGTCGGAGGGGTCTCCTGGAAAATGAGCAGTTCTTC.